This T cell receptor (beta chain) originates from a study of cytomegalovirus exposure and HLA in healthy donors. Germline V CDR1 and CDR2: SGHRS, YFSETQ. This CDR3 has 18 amino acids. V gave up 0 bases and J gave up 2 bases, with 21 bases separating them. This clone is a singleton in its sample. It was with 60 Vbeta and 13 Jbeta primers that the PCR ran. The method was immunoSEQ multiplex PCR; TCRdb's version includes in-frame clones alone and lacks a portion of them. Among about 91,000 clones listed, less than 70% were seen once. The sequenced sample was PBMCs. The receptor was derived from a human donor in good health. This chain connects TRBV5-1 to TRBJ2-7, with D perhaps matching TRBD2 (5 bases). The CDR3 loop is CASSLGPPGGRSAYEQYF. The CDR3 DNA is TGCGCCAGCAGCTTGGGACCCCCCGGAGGACGGTCCGCCTACGAGCAGTACTTC.